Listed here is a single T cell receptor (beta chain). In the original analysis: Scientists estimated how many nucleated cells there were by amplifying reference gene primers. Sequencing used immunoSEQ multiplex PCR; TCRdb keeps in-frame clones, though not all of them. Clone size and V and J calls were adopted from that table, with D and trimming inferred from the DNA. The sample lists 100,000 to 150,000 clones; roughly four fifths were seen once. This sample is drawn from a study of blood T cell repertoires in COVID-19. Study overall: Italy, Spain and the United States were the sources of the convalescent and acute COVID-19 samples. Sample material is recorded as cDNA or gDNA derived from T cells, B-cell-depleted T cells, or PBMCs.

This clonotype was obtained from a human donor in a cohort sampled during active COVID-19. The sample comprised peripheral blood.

The CDR3 protein is CASGYRASTEAFF. The CDR3 DNA reads as TGTGCCAGCGGTTACAGGGCCAGCACTGAAGCTTTCTTT. V is TRBV27 and J is TRBJ1-1; D may be TRBD1 (6 bases). Looked up from germline, CDR1 is MNHEY and CDR2 is SMNVEV (reference sequence). The CDR3 contains 13 residues. V was pared by 8 bases and J by 4 bases, with 14 bases between.